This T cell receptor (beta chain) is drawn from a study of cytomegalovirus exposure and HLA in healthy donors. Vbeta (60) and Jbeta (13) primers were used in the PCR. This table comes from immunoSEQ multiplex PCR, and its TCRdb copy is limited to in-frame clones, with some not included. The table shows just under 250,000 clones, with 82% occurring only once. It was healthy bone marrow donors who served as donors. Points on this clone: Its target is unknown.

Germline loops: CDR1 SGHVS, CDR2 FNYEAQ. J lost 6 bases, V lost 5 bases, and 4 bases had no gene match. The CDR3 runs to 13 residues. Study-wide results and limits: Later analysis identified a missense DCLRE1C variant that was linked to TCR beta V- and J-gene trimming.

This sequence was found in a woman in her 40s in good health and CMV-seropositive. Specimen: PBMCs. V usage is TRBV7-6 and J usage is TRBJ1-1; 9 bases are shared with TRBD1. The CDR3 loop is CASSAYRGPEAFF. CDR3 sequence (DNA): TGTGCCAGCAGCGCCTACAGGGGGCCTGAAGCTTTCTTT. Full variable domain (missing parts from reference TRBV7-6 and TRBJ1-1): GAGVSQSPRYKVTKRGQDVALRCDPISGHVSLYWYRQALGQGPEFLTYFNYEAQQDKSGLPNDRFSAERPEGSISTLTIQRTEQRDSAMYRCASSAYRGPEAFFGQGTRLTVV.